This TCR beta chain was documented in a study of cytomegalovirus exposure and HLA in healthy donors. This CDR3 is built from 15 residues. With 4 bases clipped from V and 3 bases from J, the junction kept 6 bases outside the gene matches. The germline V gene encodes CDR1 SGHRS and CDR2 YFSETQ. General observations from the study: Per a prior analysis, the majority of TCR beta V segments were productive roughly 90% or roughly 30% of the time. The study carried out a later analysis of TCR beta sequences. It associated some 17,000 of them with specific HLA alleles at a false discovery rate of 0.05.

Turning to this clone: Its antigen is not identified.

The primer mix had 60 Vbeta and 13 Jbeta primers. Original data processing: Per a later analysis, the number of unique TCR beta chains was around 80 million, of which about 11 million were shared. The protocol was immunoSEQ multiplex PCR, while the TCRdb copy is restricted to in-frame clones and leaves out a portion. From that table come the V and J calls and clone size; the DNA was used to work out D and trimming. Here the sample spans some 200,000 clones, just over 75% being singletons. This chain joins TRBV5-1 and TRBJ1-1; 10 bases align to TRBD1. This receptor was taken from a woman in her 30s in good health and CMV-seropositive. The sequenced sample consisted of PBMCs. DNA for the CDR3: TGCGCCAGCAGCGGAAGGACAGGGGGGGACACTGAAGCTTTCTTT. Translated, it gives CASSGRTGGDTEAFF.